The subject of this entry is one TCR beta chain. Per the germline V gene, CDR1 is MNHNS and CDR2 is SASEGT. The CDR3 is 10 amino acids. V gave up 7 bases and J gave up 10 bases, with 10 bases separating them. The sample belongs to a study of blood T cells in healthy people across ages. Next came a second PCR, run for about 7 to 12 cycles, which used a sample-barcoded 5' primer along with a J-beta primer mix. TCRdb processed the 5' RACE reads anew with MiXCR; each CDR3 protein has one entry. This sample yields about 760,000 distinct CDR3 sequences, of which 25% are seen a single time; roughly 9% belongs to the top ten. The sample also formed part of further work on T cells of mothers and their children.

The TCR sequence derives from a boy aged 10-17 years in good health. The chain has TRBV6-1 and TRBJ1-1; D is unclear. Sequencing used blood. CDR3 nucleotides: TGTGCCAGCACCGCAGGAGGAGCTTTCTTT. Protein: CASTAGGAFF.